This entry lists 11 T cell receptor beta chains sequenced from one sample in a study of blood T cell repertoires in COVID-19. Measured with immunoSEQ multiplex PCR; TCRdb has only the in-frame clones, and not every one. Of 84,000 or so clones listed, 75% to 85% are singletons. Source material: peripheral blood. Receptor source: a woman of 80 years or more with acute or convalescent COVID-19.

The V call is TRBV18, the J call TRBJ2-3, with a weak D call TRBD1 (5 bases). The V gene lost 0 bases and the J gene lost 6 bases, with 10 bases spanning the gap. The germline V gene encodes CDR1 KGHSH and CDR2 LQKENI. The CDR3 runs 14 residues. The CDR3 DNA reads TGTGCCAGCTCACCACCGAACTCAGGGGATACGCAGTATTTT. Translated, it gives CASSPPNSGDTQYF.

V and J are TRBV5-1 and TRBJ2-1; possibly TRBD2 for D (5 bases). This CDR3 region has 14 residues. V was trimmed by 4 bases and J by 8 bases, leaving 16 bases between them. Germline V CDR1 and CDR2: SGHRS, YFSETQ. CDR3 loop: CASSPGLPGDEQFF. The CDR3 nucleotides read TGCGCCAGCAGCCCGGGGTTACCCGGGGATGAGCAGTTCTTC.

As to this clone: Other DNA sequences in this sample translate to the same CDR3. The chain is built from TRBV27 and TRBJ2-5, with D perhaps TRBD1 (5 bases). Between the trimmed V and J ends, which lost 5 bases and 2 bases, there was a span of 12 bases. The CDR3 loop spans 14 amino acids. In germline, CDR1 is MNHEY, CDR2 SMNVEV (reference sequence). DNA of the CDR3: TGTGCCAGCAGTCCATGGGGCAGGCAAGAGACCCAGTACTTC. Its protein is CASSPWGRQETQYF.

This rearrangement joins TRBV12-2 to TRBJ2-3; the table calls TRBD2, which could not be checked here. TRBV12-2 is an annotated pseudogene. This CDR3 contains 16 residues. CDR3 DNA: TGTGCAAGTCGCTCTGAGCGGGAGGGGGTTGCCGATACGCAGTATTTT. This gives the protein CASRSEREGVADTQYF.

CDR3 DNA sequence: TGTGCCAGCACCGGCGGGGAGGGGTTTGAGCAGTTCTTC. It is translated as CASTGGEGFEQFF. V and J are TRBV9 and TRBJ2-1; 7 bases match TRBD2. V lost 6 bases to trimming and J lost 9 bases; unmatched junction nucleotides: 9. CDR1 and CDR2 (germline): SGDLS, YYNGEE. This CDR3 has 13 residues.

This clone was recorded only once. The rearrangement joins TRBV5-6 to TRBJ1-5, with 7 bases identical to TRBD1. CDR1 is SGHDT, CDR2 YYEEEE, per germline. This CDR3 has 15 amino acids. Trimming took 3 bases from V and 3 from J; bases not matched to a gene: 6. Written as DNA, the CDR3 is TGTGCCAGCAGCTATAGGACAGGAGACAATCAGCCCCAGCATTTT. Its translation: CASSYRTGDNQPQHF.

The V call is TRBV28, the J call TRBJ1-5; D ambiguous. Per the germline V gene, CDR1 is MDHEN and CDR2 is SYDVKM. V lost 3 bases, J lost 0 bases, and 9 bases lay in between. The CDR3 loop spans 15 amino acids. The CDR3 is CASSFQLGSNQPQHF. The CDR3 nucleotides read TGTGCCAGCAGTTTCCAGCTAGGTAGCAATCAGCCCCAGCATTTT. Complete variable domain (other parts from reference TRBV28 and TRBJ1-5): DVKVTQSSRYLVKRTGEKVFLECVQDMDHENMFWYRQDPGLGLRLIYFSYDVKMKEKGDIPEGYSVSREKKERFSLILESASTNQTSMYLCASSFQLGSNQPQHFGDGTRLSIL.

The rearrangement links TRBV28 to TRBJ1-4; possible D gene TRBD1, 5 bases. This CDR3 spans 14 amino acids. The germline CDR1 and CDR2 sequences are MDHEN and SYDVKM. Trimming cost V 5 bases and J 2 bases, with 9 bases left between them. The CDR3 loop is CASSTTATNEKLFF. The CDR3 region has the DNA TGTGCCAGCAGTACGACAGCTACTAATGAAAAACTGTTTTTT. Drawing the rest from reference TRBV28 and TRBJ1-4, the complete variable domain is DVKVTQSSRYLVKRTGEKVFLECVQDMDHENMFWYRQDPGLGLRLIYFSYDVKMKEKGDIPEGYSVSREKKERFSLILESASTNQTSMYLCASSTTATNEKLFFGSGTQLSVL.

This chain uses TRBV15 with TRBJ2-3; D uncertain. Germline CDR1 LNHNV, CDR2 YYDKDF (reference sequence). V lost 3 bases and J lost 6, with 13 bases in between. The length of the CDR3 is 14 residues. In DNA, the CDR3 is TGTGCCACCAGCAGGCCCGACGGAGCGGATACGCAGTATTTT. Translating it yields CATSRPDGADTQYF. Combining the CDR3 with reference TRBV15 and TRBJ2-3 gives the whole variable domain DAMVIQNPRYQVTQFGKPVTLSCSQTLNHNVMYWYQQKSSQAPKLLFHYYDKDFNNEADTPDNFQSRRPNTSFCFLDIRSPGLGDTAMYLCATSRPDGADTQYFGPGTRLTVL.

This chain links TRBV2 with TRBJ2-2, with D tentatively TRBD1 (6 bases). This CDR3 comprises 13 residues. V lost 6 bases, J lost 5 bases, and 10 bases lay in between. Germline loops: CDR1 SNHLY, CDR2 FYNNEI. CDR3 region: CASRVQGTGELFF. As DNA, the CDR3 is TGTGCCAGCAGGGTACAGGGTACCGGGGAGCTGTTTTTT.

The chain links TRBV6-2 or TRBV6-3 to TRBJ2-5; 10 bases align to TRBD1. V trimming: 7 bases; J trimming: 5 bases; junction bases outside the gene matches: 10. Looked up from germline, CDR1 is MNHEY and CDR2 is SVGEGT. The CDR3 totals 15 residues. DNA of the CDR3: TGTGCCAGCATCCCGACAGGGGGCGATTCGGAGACCCAGTACTTC. Its translation: CASIPTGGDSETQYF.